These 3 T cell receptor beta chains share one sample of origin, sequenced in a study of blood T cell repertoires in COVID-19. The data were produced by immunoSEQ multiplex PCR, yet TCRdb's version contains in-frame clones alone and is incomplete. This table has about 52,000 clones, 86% appearing once. Sequenced: peripheral blood. Receptors originate from a woman of 80 years or more with acute or convalescent COVID-19.

The V and J genes are TRBV5-1 and TRBJ2-5; D is ambiguous. CDR1 SGHRS and CDR2 YFSETQ come from the germline V gene. V lost 4 bases to trimming and J lost 5 bases, with 9 bases between them. The CDR3 contains 12 residues. CDR3 residues: CASSPTTETQYF. In DNA form, the CDR3 reads TGCGCCAGCAGCCCTACTACGGAGACCCAGTACTTC.

The V call is TRBV7-9, the J call TRBJ1-2; 12 bases fit TRBD1. The CDR3 runs 16 residues. V shed 6 bases and J 5 bases; nucleotides not matched to a gene: 10. Germline values: CDR1 SEHNR, CDR2 FQNEAQ (reference sequence). The CDR3 sequence is CASSSGTGGLGYGYTF. CDR3 nucleotides: TGTGCCAGCAGTTCCGGGACAGGGGGCTTAGGGTATGGCTACACCTTC.

Worth noting for this clone: The junction differs from germline at one of its ends, possibly a read error. The gene calls are TRBV12-5 and TRBJ1-5, with 7 bases lining up with TRBD1. Germline V gene lookup returns CDR1 LGHNT and CDR2 FRNRAP. The CDR3 is 11 amino acids. CDR3: CASGLKTGLSF. The CDR3, as DNA: TGTGCTAGTGGTTTGAAGACAGGGTTGTCCTTT. Variable domain in full (rest from reference TRBV12-5 and TRBJ1-5): DARVTQTPRHKVTEMGQEVTMRCQPILGHNTVFWYRQTMMQGLELLAYFRNRAPLDDSGMPKDRFSAEMPDATLATLKIQPSEPRDSAVYFCASGLKTGLSFGDGTRLSIL.